This T cell receptor (beta chain) appears in the sequencing data of a study of cytomegalovirus exposure and HLA in healthy donors. Turning to the study itself: Among the 398 genotyped donors, 70% to 90% were placed in the Caucasian-associated ancestry cluster. Findings and caveats of the study: Investigators reported 164 TCR beta chains as tied to cytomegalovirus.

PCR primers comprised 60 Vbeta and 13 Jbeta primers. Some clones are missing from TCRdb's copy, which holds only in-frame ones; the method was immunoSEQ multiplex PCR. Its table records 100,000 to 150,000 clones. The germline V gene encodes CDR1 LNHDA and CDR2 SQIVND (reference sequence). The CDR3 length is 14 residues. Trimming removed 3 bases from V and 2 bases from J, with 8 bases in between. Points on this clone: The antigen is undetermined.

Sequences were obtained from PBMCs. This chain links TRBV19 with TRBJ2-1; no clear D gene. The receptor comes from a man between 18 and 29 years old in good health and CMV-seronegative. The CDR3 DNA sequence: TGTGCCAGTAGTATTATAGCTGCCTACAATGAGCAGTTCTTC. Protein sequence: CASSIIAAYNEQFF. Full variable domain (missing parts from reference TRBV19 and TRBJ2-1): DGGITQSPKYLFRKEGQNVTLSCEQNLNHDAMYWYRQDPGQGLRLIYYSQIVNDFQKGDIAEGYSVSREKKESFPLTVTSAQKNPTAFYLCASSIIAAYNEQFFGPGTRLTVL.